The T cell receptor (beta chain) described here comes from a study of blood T cell repertoires in COVID-19. The overall study: The United States, Italy and Spain were the sources of the acute and convalescent COVID-19 samples. Sample material is recorded as cDNA or gDNA derived from T cells, B-cell-depleted T cells, or PBMCs.

In the study's own analysis: How many nucleated cells were present was estimated from reference gene primer amplification. Clones were read by immunoSEQ multiplex PCR, and TCRdb kept only the in-frame ones, dropping some. V, J and clone size are taken as reported in that table, and D and trimming were inferred from the DNA itself. Here the sample spans about 200,000 clones, approximately 80% being singletons. The material sequenced was peripheral blood. The receptor's source is a human donor in a cohort sampled during active COVID-19.

CDR3 loop: CASSYQGANTEAFF. The CDR3 DNA sequence: TGTGCCAGCAGTTACCAGGGGGCAAACACTGAAGCTTTCTTT. V is TRBV6-6 and J is TRBJ1-1; 8 bases map to TRBD1. Trimming cost V 2 bases and J 2 bases; bases outside gene matches: 1. The CDR3 contains 14 residues. Germline V gene sequence: CDR1 MNHNY, CDR2 SVGAGI (reference sequence).